This TCR beta chain was sequenced during a study of T cells in Graves' hyperthyroidism and ophthalmopathy. Authors of the study amplified TCR beta CDR3 regions from RNA transcripts. The HTBI primer set served for first-round RT-PCR of the TCR CDR3. TCRdb processed the multiplex PCR reads anew with MiXCR; each CDR3 protein has one entry. The sample comprises approximately 370,000 distinct CDR3 sequences, 17% of which are singletons, and 34% rests with the top ten. This clonotype showed up just a few times. The target antigen is unknown. Study observations and caveats: Before onset, by a median of around six months, the model predicted ophthalmopathy. The majority of expanded thyroid clonotypes above 0.001 also appeared in blood.

Blood dates from first hyperthyroidism diagnosis, before any ophthalmopathy symptoms. The PBMCs had their origin in 10 ml of fresh peripheral blood. The germline gives CDR1 SQVTM, CDR2 ANQGSEA. The CDR3 loop spans 12 amino acids. V dropped 0 bases and J dropped 2 bases, with 5 bases sitting between them. J is TRBJ2-7 and V is TRBV29-1; D unclear. The sequencing input was blood. The receptor was derived from a woman aged 30 to 39 with Graves' hyperthyroidism that later progressed to Graves' ophthalmopathy. CDR3 residues: CSVEDEAYEQYF. The CDR3 nucleotides are TGCAGCGTTGAAGACGAAGCCTACGAGCAGTACTTC.